This T cell receptor (beta chain) was documented in a study of shared clonotypes between healthy human individuals. For this clone: The antigen is unknown.

All participating donors were Caucasian adults from Nashville, Tennessee. The assay was immunoSEQ multiplex PCR, and TCRdb's table has in-frame clones only and misses some. The data hold approximately 340,000 clones, with around four fifths observed a single time. General study findings and limits: Donor clonotype sharing was expected to depend on sequencing depth.

Germline V gene sequence: CDR1 SGHKS, CDR2 YYEKEE (reference sequence). The CDR3 loop spans 15 amino acids. Trimming cost V 1 base and J 5 bases; bases outside gene matches: 7. The receptor's source is a man younger than 45 in good health. Sample: memory CD4+ T cells sorted from blood. Subset here: CD45RA-negative fraction. The chain joins TRBV5-5 to TRBJ2-5, with 8 bases matching TRBD1. The CDR3: CASSLTPTGGETQYF. CDR3 bases: TGTGCCAGCAGCTTGACGCCTACAGGGGGTGAGACCCAGTACTTC.